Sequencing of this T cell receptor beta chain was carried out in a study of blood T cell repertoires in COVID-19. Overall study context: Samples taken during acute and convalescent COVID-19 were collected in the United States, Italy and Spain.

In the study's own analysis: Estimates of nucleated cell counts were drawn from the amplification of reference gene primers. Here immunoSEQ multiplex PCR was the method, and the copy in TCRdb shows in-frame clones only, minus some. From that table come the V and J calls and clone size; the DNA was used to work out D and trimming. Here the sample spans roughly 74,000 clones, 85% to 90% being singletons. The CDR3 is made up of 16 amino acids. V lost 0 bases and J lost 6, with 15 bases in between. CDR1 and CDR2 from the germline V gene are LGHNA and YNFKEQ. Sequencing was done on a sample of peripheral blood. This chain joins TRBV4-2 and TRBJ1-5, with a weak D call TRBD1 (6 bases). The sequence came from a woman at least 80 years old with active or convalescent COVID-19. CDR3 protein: CASSQDGQGWSQPQHF. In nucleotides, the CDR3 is TGTGCCAGCAGCCAAGATGGGCAGGGGTGGAGTCAGCCCCAGCATTTT.